Listed here is a single TCR beta chain. Its antigen is still unknown. Base qualities are not provided; no much larger clone lies one nucleotide away. The sample is drawn from a study of CD8+CD57+ T cells in acquired aplastic anemia (dated by TCRdb to 2016 to 2019). With regard to the full study: Extracted DNA from sorted CD4+ and CD8+ cells averaged about 3.4 ug, ranging from roughly 0.2 to 30 ug. A CD8+CD57+ expansion meant a frequency higher than the mean frequency seen in healthy subjects. The investigation overall reported the following: Approximately 27 CD8+ CDR3 sequences were found in both patients and controls but appeared to be highly expressed in patients and within the immunodominant clones of the patients. Patients and healthy controls showed no significant difference in CD8+ Simpson's diversity (P=0.060).

Genomic DNA served as template for TCR beta VDJ combination and CDR3 sequence profiling. An Illumina HiSeq 2000 was the platform used for TCR repertoire sequencing. Per the source publication's procedure: TRBV/TRBJ rearrangement plots, CDR3 size and DJ length profiles, and Simpson's diversity index were used to evaluate the repertoires. The immunodominant clone was defined as the most abundant DNA sequence in deep sequencing data. CDR3 amino acid sequences were checked for sharing across subjects and were also compared against the VDJdb database and published repertoires. Using fastp at Q25 and MiXCR, TCRdb reprocessed the public reads and kept productive beta chains. Rows are combined by CDR3 protein, so each entry shows the most common genes and DNA. TCRdb's processing, not the authors', yielded these V and J calls. This sample is represented by 95,000 to 150,000 distinct CDR3 sequences; roughly 55% of them were singletons. 25% to 30% of the sample belongs to the ten largest clones.

From the cysteine up to the phenylalanine, the CDR3 has a length of 15 residues. The only DNA kept is the CDR3, 45 bases in frame from the first base. V has 5 bases trimmed and J has 7 bases trimmed; junction bases matching no gene number 9. Reading the germline V gene gives CDR1 SGHAT and CDR2 FQNNGV. Patients chosen for sequencing had shown expansion of CD8+CD57+ cells by flow cytometry. Every patient had severe acquired aplastic anemia, diagnosed using the International Study of Aplastic Anemia and Agranulocytosis and Camitta criteria. No therapy had been received by the patients at the time of blood sampling. In the study, sorted CD4+ and CD8+ blood T cells from patients with severe aplastic anemia and from healthy subjects underwent deep sequencing of TCR repertoires. In the USA, patient enrollment took place under clinicaltrials.gov protocols 00001620, 01623167, 00001397, 00071045, 00081523 and 00961064. Ficoll-Paque density gradient centrifugation was used to isolate peripheral blood mononuclear cells. Before DNA extraction, CD4+ and CD8+ T cells were sorted with FACS or magnetic beads.

Sequencing used sorted CD4+, CD8+, or CD8+CD57+ T cells (not recorded which) from PBMCs. The TCR sequence derives from a human donor with aplastic anemia. The chain is made from TRBV11-2 and TRBJ1-2; 11 central bases correspond to TRBD1. The sequenced DNA: TGTGCCAGCAGCCTCGGAATAGGACAGGGGGCTGGCTACACCTTC. This encodes CASSLGIGQGAGYTF.